This T cell receptor (beta chain) was retrieved from a study of T cell responses to AZD1222 COVID-19 vaccine. Points from the study as a whole: Baseline serostatus was positive in only a handful of AZD1222 recipients. Researchers took repertoire samples only after the peak T cell response had come. Among the donors, most were white British and more were female, and clonal diversity was possibly underestimated.

In the case of this clone: Its antigen is undetermined.

Data came from immunoSEQ multiplex PCR; TCRdb stores just in-frame clones and leaves some out. The sample includes about 94,000 clones, around 85% of them seen just once. Germline CDR1 reads MNHEY; CDR2 reads SMNVEV (reference sequence). The CDR3 has 15 residues. Germline trimming cut 5 bases from V and 1 base from J; bases unmatched to any gene: 6. Sequencing was performed on peripheral blood, taken 28 days after the second AZD1222 dose. The chain links TRBV27 to TRBJ1-2, with TRBD1 matching 8 bases. The TCR was taken from an adult who received the AZD1222 COVID-19 vaccine. CDR3 sequence reads: CASSPGQGFNYGYTF. In DNA, the CDR3 is TGTGCCAGCAGTCCCGGACAGGGATTTAACTATGGCTACACCTTC.